This note documents a single T cell receptor (beta chain) sequence. Its cognate antigen is unknown. The identical CDR3 is also encoded by other nucleotide sequences in the sample. The data originate from a study of somatic mutations in cytotoxic T cells in rheumatoid arthritis. Study information: Selected T-cell populations stained with V beta antibodies were isolated by flow sorting to nearly 100% purity; these included V beta1+ cells subjected to TCRB sequencing.

Trimming cost V 2 bases and J 10 bases, with 9 bases left between them. The CDR3 consists of 12 residues. Looked up from germline, CDR1 is SGHTA and CDR2 is FQGNSA. General study results and limits: No multiple-comparison adjustment was applied to the slight TRBV07 underrepresentation in rheumatoid arthritis patients. The top CD8+ clone topped 20% of CD8+ cells in about an eighth of the roughly 65 patients. For rheumatoid arthritis patients, CD8+ clonality increased with age, whereas it did not in healthy controls.

Method: immunoSEQ multiplex PCR; TCRdb's copy keeps in-frame clones and lacks some. Of about 10,000 clones in the sample, over 75% were seen once. The receptor was derived from a young woman with rheumatoid arthritis. Sequenced: CD4+ T cells sorted from blood. The chain combines TRBV7-2 with TRBJ2-1; D unresolved. The CDR3 DNA reads as TGTGCCAGCAGCTTAACGAGGAGCGAGCAGTTCTTC. This encodes CASSLTRSEQFF.